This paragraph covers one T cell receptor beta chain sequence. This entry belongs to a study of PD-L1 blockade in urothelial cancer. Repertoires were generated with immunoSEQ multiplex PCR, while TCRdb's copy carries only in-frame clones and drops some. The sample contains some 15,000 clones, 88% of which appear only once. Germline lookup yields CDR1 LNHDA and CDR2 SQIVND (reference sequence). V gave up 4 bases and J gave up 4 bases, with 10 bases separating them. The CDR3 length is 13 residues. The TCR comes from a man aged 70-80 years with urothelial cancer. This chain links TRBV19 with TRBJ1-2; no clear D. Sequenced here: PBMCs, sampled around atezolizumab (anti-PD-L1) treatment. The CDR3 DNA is TGTGCCAGTAGTACTGCAGGATTCTATGGCTACACCTTC. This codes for CASSTAGFYGYTF.